This T cell receptor (beta chain) was obtained from a study of blood T cells in healthy people across ages. This clonotype appeared a few times. For the second PCR, which ran for 7 to 11 cycles, a sample-barcoded 5' primer and a J-beta primer mix were used. TCRdb reprocessed the 5' RACE reads with MiXCR, giving one entry per CDR3 protein. The data hold 700,000 to 800,000 distinct CDR3 sequences, with about 40% observed a single time. J lost 8 bases, V lost 0 bases, and 11 bases had no gene match. The germline gives CDR1 SGHRS, CDR2 YFSETQ. The CDR3 runs 16 residues. Healthy Caucasians from Russia aged roughly 6 to 95 served as donors. PBMCs were isolated at a quantity of at least 6.5 million per sample.

Source material: blood. This TCR was sampled from a woman aged 55-75 years in good health. The chain combines TRBV5-1 with TRBJ2-1; the match to TRBD2 covers 7 bases. The CDR3 region is CASSLGVGRGDDEQFF. The CDR3 bases are TGCGCCAGCAGCTTGGGAGTCGGTCGGGGGGACGATGAGCAGTTCTTC.